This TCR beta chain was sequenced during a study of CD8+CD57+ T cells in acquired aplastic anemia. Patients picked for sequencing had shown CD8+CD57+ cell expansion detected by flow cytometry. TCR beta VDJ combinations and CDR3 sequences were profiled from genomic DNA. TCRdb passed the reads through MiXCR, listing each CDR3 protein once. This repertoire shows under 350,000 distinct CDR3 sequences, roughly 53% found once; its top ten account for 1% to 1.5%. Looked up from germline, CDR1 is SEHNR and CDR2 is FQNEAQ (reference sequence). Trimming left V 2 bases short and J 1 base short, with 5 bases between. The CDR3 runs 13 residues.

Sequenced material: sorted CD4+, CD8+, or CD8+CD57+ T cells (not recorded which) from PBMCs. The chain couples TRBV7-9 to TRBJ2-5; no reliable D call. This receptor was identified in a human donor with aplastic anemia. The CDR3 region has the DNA TGTGCCAGCAGCTTAACTGTCCAAGAGACCCAGTACTTC. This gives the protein CASSLTVQETQYF.